The 22 T cell receptor beta chains below come from one sample, sequenced in a study of Graves' ophthalmopathy and Graves' hyperthyroidism. TCR beta CDR3 amplification used RNA transcripts. RT-PCR with HTBI primers came first, then second-round multiplex PCR. TCRdb itself ran the multiplex PCR reads through MiXCR, one entry per CDR3 protein. The sample has around 660,000 distinct CDR3 sequences, roughly 39% seen once. The material sequenced was peripheral blood. These receptors came from an adult man with Graves' ophthalmopathy.

There are many counts of this clonotype. The chain recombines TRBV7-9 with TRBJ2-5; a weak D match, TRBD2 (5 bases). CDR1 and CDR2 from the germline V gene are SEHNR and FQNEAQ (reference sequence). The ends were cut back, 3 bases at V and 4 bases at J, with 12 bases in the middle. This CDR3 comprises 14 residues. The CDR3 loop is CASSFTRELETQYF. DNA of the CDR3: TGTGCCAGCAGCTTTACACGGGAACTAGAGACCCAGTACTTC. The full variable domain, completed using reference TRBV7-9 and TRBJ2-5, is DTGVSQNPRHKITKRGQNVTFRCDPISEHNRLYWYRQTLGQGPEFLTYFQNEAQLEKSRLLSDRFSAERPKGSFSTLEIQRTEQGDSAMYLCASSFTRELETQYFGPGTRLLVL.

The chain has TRBV20-1 and TRBJ1-1; tentative D call: TRBD1 (5 bases). Germline V CDR1 and CDR2: DFQATT, SNEGSKA (reference sequence). V lost 1 base and J 12 bases, leaving 15 bases between the germline ends. This CDR3 is 12 amino acids long. The CDR3 spells CSARARGGKTFF. DNA for the CDR3: TGCAGTGCTAGAGCCCGGGGGGGGAAGACTTTCTTT.

In this sample, this clonotype turned up many times. CDR3 region: CASSRHGGYTF. CDR3 coding DNA: TGTGCCAGCAGCCGCCACGGTGGCTACACCTTC. The V call is TRBV5-6, the J call TRBJ1-2; D not resolved. Looked up from germline, CDR1 is SGHDT and CDR2 is YYEEEE. The CDR3 is 11 amino acids. The ends were cut back, 4 bases at V and 7 bases at J, with 8 bases in the middle.

This clonotype was detected only a few times. This chain uses TRBV19 with TRBJ1-5, with a tentative D call TRBD1 (6 bases). The CDR3 extends over 16 amino acids. Germline V gene lookup returns CDR1 LNHDA and CDR2 SQIVND (reference sequence). V lost 4 bases to trimming and J lost 0 bases, with 13 bases between them. The CDR3 coding sequence is TGTGCCAGTAGTAAGGGGGACGGACTTAGCAATCAGCCCCAGCATTTT. Translated, it gives CASSKGDGLSNQPQHF. The full variable domain, in which reference TRBV19 and TRBJ1-5 provide the parts outside the CDR3, is DGGITQSPKYLFRKEGQNVTLSCEQNLNHDAMYWYRQDPGQGLRLIYYSQIVNDFQKGDIAEGYSVSREKKESFPLTVTSAQKNPTAFYLCASSKGDGLSNQPQHFGDGTRLSIL.

The J gene is TRBJ1-1, the V gene TRBV29-1; TRBD1 aligns across 7 bases. The CDR3 is 13 residues long. Germline V gene data show CDR1 as SQVTM and CDR2 as ANQGSEA. J lost 1 base, V lost 8 bases, and 7 bases had no gene match. The CDR3 nucleotides are TGCAGCTTGGCTGACAGGGAGAACACTGAAGCTTTCTTT. As protein: CSLADRENTEAFF.

On this clonotype itself: The junction departs from germline at one end; a sequencing error may be responsible. This chain links TRBV2 with TRBJ2-2; tentatively, D is TRBD2 (7 bases). Germline-derived CDR1 and CDR2 are SNHLY and FYNNEI. This CDR3 is 14 amino acids long. CDR3 region: CASKGEGHTGELVF. CDR3 DNA: TGTGCCAGCAAGGGGGAGGGCCACACCGGGGAGCTGGTTTTT.

The chain is built from TRBV2 and TRBJ2-3; possibly TRBD2 for D (5 bases). Germline CDR1 reads SNHLY; CDR2 reads FYNNEI. Trimming removed 3 bases from V and 2 bases from J, with 12 bases in between. The CDR3 has 15 amino acids. CDR3 sequence reads: CASSDITGYTDTQYF. DNA of the CDR3: TGTGCCAGCAGTGATATTACGGGATACACAGATACGCAGTATTTT. The full variable domain, in which reference TRBV2 and TRBJ2-3 provide the parts outside the CDR3, is EPEVTQTPSHQVTQMGQEVILRCVPISNHLYFYWYRQILGQKVEFLVSFYNNEISEKSEIFDDQFSVERPDGSNFTLKIRSTKLEDSAMYFCASSDITGYTDTQYFGPGTRLTVL.

This clonotype was detected many times. This sequence joins TRBV15 and TRBJ2-7; TRBD1 matches at 8 bases. The V gene end was trimmed by 0 bases and the J gene end by 5 bases; junction bases not matched to a gene: 6. This CDR3 has 15 amino acids. Germline values: CDR1 LNHNV, CDR2 YYDKDF (reference sequence). The CDR3: CATSRDGQGAHEQYF. In DNA, the CDR3 is TGTGCCACCAGCAGAGATGGGCAGGGGGCCCACGAGCAGTACTTC.

The chain carries TRBV9 and TRBJ1-4, with D tentatively TRBD1 (6 bases). Germline V lookup: CDR1 SGDLS, CDR2 YYNGEE. V lost 4 bases, J lost 6 bases, and 16 bases lay in between. The CDR3 consists of 15 residues. CDR3 sequence reads: CASSPVGALDEKLFF. The CDR3 region has the DNA TGTGCCAGCAGCCCGGTGGGGGCCCTTGATGAAAAACTGTTTTTT.

Points on this clonotype: A read error is possible here, since a much larger clone lies one base away. As the CDR3 is not closed by the conserved phenylalanine or tryptophan, this likely results from a read error. The CDR3 DNA is TGTGCCAGCAGCTTAGAGAACAATCAGCCCCAGCATCTT. Encoded protein: CASSLENNQPQHL. The rearrangement uses TRBV7-9 and TRBJ1-5; D gene uncertain. The CDR3 has 13 residues. The V gene lost 1 base and the J gene lost 3 bases, with 4 bases spanning the gap. In germline, CDR1 is SEHNR, CDR2 FQNEAQ (reference sequence).

This clonotype was observed a few times. V and J are TRBV2 and TRBJ1-4; a weak D match, TRBD1 (6 bases). Germline CDR1 SNHLY, CDR2 FYNNEI. The CDR3 has 14 amino acids. Trimming took 6 bases from V and 8 from J, leaving 16 bases between them. CDR3 region: CASRRGGINEKLFF. For the CDR3, the DNA is TGTGCCAGCAGGAGGGGGGGGATCAACGAAAAACTGTTTTTT.

The chain couples TRBV29-1 to TRBJ2-6, with D uncertain. The CDR3 spans 13 residues. Trimming removed 6 bases from V and 4 bases from J, with 10 bases in between. Germline V gene sequence: CDR1 SQVTM, CDR2 ANQGSEA. The CDR3 DNA follows: TGCAGCGTCTTCGACTCCGGGGCCAACGTCCTGACTTTC. This sequence encodes CSVFDSGANVLTF.

The V call is TRBV6-5, the J call TRBJ1-4; the D gene is possibly TRBD1 (6 bases). The CDR3 spans 16 residues. Deletions cut 0 bases from V and 4 bases from J, with 12 bases between. CDR1 MNHEY and CDR2 SVGAGI come from the germline V gene. The CDR3 sequence is CASSYSSGAVNEKLFF. CDR3 in DNA: TGTGCCAGCAGTTACTCGTCGGGGGCGGTTAATGAAAAACTGTTTTTT.

This clonotype came up a few times. The chain uses TRBV20-1 and TRBJ2-5, with 12 bases fitting TRBD2. This CDR3 has 15 residues. Per germline, CDR1 DFQATT and CDR2 SNEGSKA (reference sequence). The V segment lost 2 bases and the J segment 5 bases; nucleotides outside the gene matches: 6. CDR3 DNA sequence: TGCAGTGCTAGACGACTAGCGGGGGAGGGGGAGACCCAGTACTTC. Translated: CSARRLAGEGETQYF.

Details on this clonotype: The junction differs from germline at one of its ends, possibly a read error. V and J are TRBV10-3 and TRBJ1-1; D not certain. The CDR3 is 15 residues long. Germline CDR1 reads ENHRY; CDR2 reads SYGVKD. The CDR3 sequence is CASSELSSLNTEAFF. The CDR3 nucleotides are TGTGCCAGCAGTGAACTGTCGTCCCTAAACACTGAAGCTTTCTTT.

Concerning this clonotype: With a much larger clone just one base away, this may be a read error. The chain uses TRBV7-9 and TRBJ2-7, with 9 bases that match TRBD2. The CDR3 is 15 residues long. The J segment lost 5 bases and the V segment lost 5 bases, leaving 10 bases of the junction unmatched. Germline V gene sequence: CDR1 SEHNR, CDR2 FQNEAQ (reference sequence). CDR3 bases: TGTGCCAGCAGCGCCAGACTAGCGGCCACCCACGAGCAGTACTTC. Amino acids: CASSARLAATHEQYF.

This clonotype showed up many times. V and J are TRBV27 and TRBJ1-1, with TRBD1 matching over 7 bases. The CDR3 extends over 12 amino acids. V was pared by 8 bases and J by 5 bases, with 5 bases of the junction left unmatched. CDR1 is MNHEY, CDR2 SMNVEV, per germline (reference sequence). The CDR3, as DNA: TGTGCCAGCCGCACAGGGGAGACTGAAGCTTTCTTT. Its translation is CASRTGETEAFF.

In DNA, the CDR3 is TGTGCCAGCAGCTTAGGGGACAGGGTTCAGCCCTACGAGCAGTACTTC. Its translation is CASSLGDRVQPYEQYF. The rearrangement links TRBV7-9 to TRBJ2-7; 9 bases align to TRBD1. The ends lost 1 base at V and 2 bases at J; junction bases unmatched: 6. Germline-derived CDR1 and CDR2 are SEHNR and FQNEAQ (reference sequence). This CDR3 comprises 16 residues.

In its sample, this clonotype was seen many times. The chain is built from TRBV9 and TRBJ1-4; D is unclear. With the DNA end fitting TRBJ2-2 better, the J assignment may be wrong. Germline V lookup: CDR1 SGDLS, CDR2 YYNGEE. This CDR3 contains 12 residues. In DNA form, the CDR3 reads TGTGCCAGCAGCGTTGATCGCGGGGAGCTGTTTTTT. Protein: CASSVDRGELFF.

This clonotype was seen repeatedly, ten times or more. The rearrangement links TRBV20-1 to TRBJ2-5; 8 bases map to TRBD2. Germline lookup yields CDR1 DFQATT and CDR2 SNEGSKA (reference sequence). V trimming: 0 bases; J trimming: 5 bases; junction bases outside the gene matches: 5. CDR3 size: 14 residues. DNA for the CDR3: TGCAGTGCTAGAGAGATCGTAGCGGGGGAGACCCAGTACTTC. Its protein is CSAREIVAGETQYF.

In this sample, this clonotype turned up many times. This rearrangement joins TRBV7-9 to TRBJ2-5; D assignment may be TRBD1 or TRBD2 (6 bases each). The CDR3 is 15 amino acids. Trimming stripped 6 bases from V and 3 bases from J, with 17 bases between. Germline CDR1 is SEHNR and CDR2 is FQNEAQ (reference sequence). This CDR3 reads CASRPRGAEEETQYF. The CDR3 DNA follows: TGTGCCAGCAGACCGAGGGGGGCAGAGGAAGAGACCCAGTACTTC.

The chain couples TRBV24-1 to TRBJ2-5, with 7 bases that match TRBD1. With 3 bases clipped from V and 5 bases from J, the junction kept 8 bases outside the gene matches. From germline, CDR1 is KGHDR and CDR2 SFDVKD. This CDR3 contains 15 residues. The CDR3 loop reads CATSDPSTGSETQYF. The CDR3 DNA sequence: TGTGCCACCAGTGATCCTTCGACAGGGAGCGAGACCCAGTACTTC.